This T cell receptor beta chain was captured by sequencing in a study of T cells in localized non-small cell lung cancer. Study-level points and caveats: Sequencing covered just one tumor region, so heterogeneity cannot be ruled out. There was higher T cell clonality in uninvolved adjacent lung than in tumor, and it was highest there.

Worth noting for this clone: Its antigen is not known.

The V end was cut by 0 bases, the J end by 2 bases, with 2 bases between. The germline V gene has CDR1 SGHRS and CDR2 YFSETQ. CDR3 size: 12 residues. Profiling relied on immunoSEQ multiplex PCR, and the TCRdb table lists in-frame clones only, not all of them. The repertoire has tens of thousands of clones, roughly 85% of them found once; the top ten carry less than 9%. Sequences were derived from peripheral blood, sampled before any cancer treatment. This chain joins TRBV5-1 and TRBJ1-1; no clear D gene. The receptor was derived from a woman aged 35 to 70 with stage I lung adenocarcinoma. The CDR3 sequence is CASSLANTEAFF. Written as DNA, the CDR3 is TGCGCCAGCAGCTTGGCCAACACTGAAGCTTTCTTT. The whole variable domain, remainder taken from reference TRBV5-1 and TRBJ1-1, is KAGVTQTPRYLIKTRGQQVTLSCSPISGHRSVSWYQQTPGQGLQFLFEYFSETQRNKGNFPGRFSGRQFSNSRSEMNVSTLELGDSALYLCASSLANTEAFFGQGTRLTVV.